This TCR beta chain was captured in a study of identical twins' blood T cells. Whole-study results and caveats: Twins shared more top CDR3 clonotypes than unrelated donors did.

Six healthy women, forming three identical twin pairs, donated samples. V was clipped by 5 bases and J by 4 bases, with 7 bases between them. The CDR3 extends over 12 amino acids. Germline lookup yields CDR1 SGDLS and CDR2 YYNGEE. This clonotype has a single count. The antigen is unknown. TCRdb re-derived calls from the 5' RACE reads in MiXCR, one entry per CDR3 protein. The sample comprises 350,000 to 400,000 distinct CDR3 sequences, approximately 30% of which are singletons, and about 6% rests with the top ten. The material sequenced was PBMCs. The TCR sequence derives from a woman aged 18-50 years in good health. This chain joins TRBV9 and TRBJ1-3; D is uncertain. In DNA form, the CDR3 reads TGTGCCAGCAGTTATAAGGGAAACACCATATATTTT. Translating gives CASSYKGNTIYF. Looking up the rest from reference TRBV9 and TRBJ1-3 gives the full variable domain: DSGVTQTPKHLITATGQRVTLRCSPRSGDLSVYWYQQSLDQGLQFLIQYYNGEERAKGNILERFSAQQFPDLHSELNLSSLELGDSALYFCASSYKGNTIYFGEGSWLTVV.